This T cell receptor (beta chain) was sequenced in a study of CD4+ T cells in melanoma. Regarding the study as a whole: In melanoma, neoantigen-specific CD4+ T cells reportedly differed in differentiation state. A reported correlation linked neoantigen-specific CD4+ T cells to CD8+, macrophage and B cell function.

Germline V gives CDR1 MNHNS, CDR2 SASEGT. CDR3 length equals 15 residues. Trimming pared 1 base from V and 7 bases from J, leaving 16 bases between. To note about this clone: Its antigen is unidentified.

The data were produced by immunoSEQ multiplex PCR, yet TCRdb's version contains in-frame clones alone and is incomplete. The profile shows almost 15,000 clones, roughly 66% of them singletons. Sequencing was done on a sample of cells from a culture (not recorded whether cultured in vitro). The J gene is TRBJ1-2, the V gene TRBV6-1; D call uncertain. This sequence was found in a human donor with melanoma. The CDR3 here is CASSEGPGRISGYTF. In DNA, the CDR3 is TGTGCCAGCAGTGAAGGTCCCGGCAGGATAAGTGGCTACACCTTC.